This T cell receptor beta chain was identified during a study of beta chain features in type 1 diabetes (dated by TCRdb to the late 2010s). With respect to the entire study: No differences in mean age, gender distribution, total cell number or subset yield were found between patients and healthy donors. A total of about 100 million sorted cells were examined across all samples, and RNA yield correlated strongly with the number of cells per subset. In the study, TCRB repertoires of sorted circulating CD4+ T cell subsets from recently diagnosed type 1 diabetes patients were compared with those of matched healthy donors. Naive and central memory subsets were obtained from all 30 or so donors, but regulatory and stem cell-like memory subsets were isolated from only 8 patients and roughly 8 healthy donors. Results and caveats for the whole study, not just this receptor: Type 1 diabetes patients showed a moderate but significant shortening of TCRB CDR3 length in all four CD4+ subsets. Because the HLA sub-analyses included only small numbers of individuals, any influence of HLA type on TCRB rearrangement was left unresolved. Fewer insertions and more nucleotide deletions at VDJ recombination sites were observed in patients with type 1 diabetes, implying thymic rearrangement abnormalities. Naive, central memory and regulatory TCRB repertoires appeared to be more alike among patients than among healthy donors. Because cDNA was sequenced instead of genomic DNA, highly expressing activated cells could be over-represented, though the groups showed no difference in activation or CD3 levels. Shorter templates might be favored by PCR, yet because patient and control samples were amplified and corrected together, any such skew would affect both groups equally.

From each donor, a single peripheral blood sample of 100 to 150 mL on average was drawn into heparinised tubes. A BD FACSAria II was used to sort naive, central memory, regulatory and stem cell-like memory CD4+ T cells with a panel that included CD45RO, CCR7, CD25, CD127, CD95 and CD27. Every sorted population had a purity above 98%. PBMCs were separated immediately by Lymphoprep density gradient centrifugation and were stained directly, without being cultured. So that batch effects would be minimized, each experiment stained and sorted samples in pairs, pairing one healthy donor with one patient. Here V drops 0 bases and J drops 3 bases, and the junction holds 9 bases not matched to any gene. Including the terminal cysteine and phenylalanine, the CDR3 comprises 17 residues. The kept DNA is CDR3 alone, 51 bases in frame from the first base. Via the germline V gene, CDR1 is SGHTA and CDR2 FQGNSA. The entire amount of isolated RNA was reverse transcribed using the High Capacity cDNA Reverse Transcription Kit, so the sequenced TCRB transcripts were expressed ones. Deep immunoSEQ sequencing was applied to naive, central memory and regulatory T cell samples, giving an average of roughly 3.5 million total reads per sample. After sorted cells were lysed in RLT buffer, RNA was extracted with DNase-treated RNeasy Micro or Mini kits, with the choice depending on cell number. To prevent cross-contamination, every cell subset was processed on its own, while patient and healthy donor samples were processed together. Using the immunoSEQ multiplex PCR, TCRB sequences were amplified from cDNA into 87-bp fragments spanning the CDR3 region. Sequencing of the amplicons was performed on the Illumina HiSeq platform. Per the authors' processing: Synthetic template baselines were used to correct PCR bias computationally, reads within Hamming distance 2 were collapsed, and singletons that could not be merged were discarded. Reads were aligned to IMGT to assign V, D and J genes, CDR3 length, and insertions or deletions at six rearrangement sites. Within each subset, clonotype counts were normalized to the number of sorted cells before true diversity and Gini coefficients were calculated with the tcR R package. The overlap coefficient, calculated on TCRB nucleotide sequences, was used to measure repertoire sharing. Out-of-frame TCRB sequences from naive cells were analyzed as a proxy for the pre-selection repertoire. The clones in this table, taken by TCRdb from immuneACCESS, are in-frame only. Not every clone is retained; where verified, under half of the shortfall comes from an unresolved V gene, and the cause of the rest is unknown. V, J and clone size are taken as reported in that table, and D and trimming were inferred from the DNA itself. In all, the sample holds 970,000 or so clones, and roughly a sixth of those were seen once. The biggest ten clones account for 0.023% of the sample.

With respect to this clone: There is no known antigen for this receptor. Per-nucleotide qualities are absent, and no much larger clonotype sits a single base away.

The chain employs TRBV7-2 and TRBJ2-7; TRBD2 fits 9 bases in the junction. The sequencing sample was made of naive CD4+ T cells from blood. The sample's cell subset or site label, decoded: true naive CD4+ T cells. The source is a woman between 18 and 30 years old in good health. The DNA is TGTGCCAGCAGCTTAGCGCGGGGCGGGAGGGCGAACTACGAGCAGTACTTC. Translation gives CASSLARGGRANYEQYF.